Listed below are T cell receptor beta chains from one sample, sequenced in a study of cytomegalovirus exposure and HLA in healthy donors. Sequencing was performed with immunoSEQ multiplex PCR; in TCRdb, only in-frame clones are kept and a portion is missing. The sample lists about 130,000 clones, 80% to 90% seen once, with about 3.9% in the top ten. The sequenced sample consisted of PBMCs. The receptor source for this set is a woman aged 40-49 years in good health and CMV-seropositive. Each CDR3 is given with its conserved first and last residue. D genes are given only for firm matches. Not every row has a clone size; where given, it reads once, few, many or a size class.

J gene	CDR3 length	clone size	D gene	V gene	CDR3 DNA	CDR3 protein
TRBJ2-3	15	NA	TRBD1	TRBV19	TGTGCCAGTAGCCGTGGGACAGGGGGGGGTTGGACGCAGTATTTT	CASSRGTGGGWTQYF
TRBJ2-7	15	NA	NA	TRBV5-1	TGCGCCAGCAGCTTGTCGCTCGAAGCGCGGTACGAGCAGTACTTC	CASSLSLEARYEQYF
TRBJ2-7	14	NA	NA	TRBV9	TGTGCCAGCAGCGTAGCGGACAGTCCCTACGAGCAGTACTTC	CASSVADSPYEQYF
TRBJ2-1	18	once	TRBD2	TRBV7-3	TGTGCCAGCAGCTTTGGTCTAGCGGGAGGGGTCTCCTACAATGAGCAGTTCTTC	CASSFGLAGGVSYNEQFF
TRBJ2-7	12	NA	NA	TRBV2	TGTGCCAGCAGTGTAACAGGCTACGAGCAGTACTTC	CASSVTGYEQYF
TRBJ2-5	14	NA	NA	TRBV6-5	TGTGCCAGCAGTTACCAGGACAACCAAGAGACCCAGTACTTC	CASSYQDNQETQYF
TRBJ1-6	16	NA	NA	TRBV2	TGTGCCAGCAGTTCCACAGGGTCCTCCTATAATTCACCCCTCCACTTT	CASSSTGSSYNSPLHF
TRBJ2-1	15	NA	NA	TRBV29-1	TGCAGCGTCCACAAATTACCGGGGACATCCAATGAGCAGTTCTTC	CSVHKLPGTSNEQFF
TRBJ2-1	13	few	TRBD2	TRBV5-1	TGCGCCAGCAGCTTGGGACTAGCGGATGAGCAGTTCTTC	CASSLGLADEQFF
TRBJ1-4	18	NA	TRBD1	TRBV28	TGTGCCAGCATCCCCGGGACAGGACTCACCCGCCCTAATGAAAAACTGTTTTTT	CASIPGTGLTRPNEKLFF
TRBJ2-4	13	few	NA	TRBV11-2	TGTGCCAGCAGCTTAGACAGGGAACGAGGCCAGTACTTC	CASSLDRERGQYF
TRBJ1-5	14	NA	NA	TRBV10-3	TGTGCCATTACCGAAAACCCCTACAATCAGCCCCAGCATTTT	CAITENPYNQPQHF
TRBJ1-1	15	NA	NA	TRBV7-9	TGTGCCAGCAGCTTAGCGGGCAGCGGGGGCACTGAAGCTTTCTTT	CASSLAGSGGTEAFF
TRBJ2-1	12	NA	TRBD1	TRBV29-1	TGCAGCCCAGGGACAGGGGGCGGTGAGCAGTTCTTC	CSPGTGGGEQFF